Following are 16 T cell receptor beta chains from one sample sequenced in a study of cytomegalovirus exposure and HLA in healthy donors. With 60 Vbeta and 13 Jbeta primers, the PCR was carried out. Clones were sequenced by immunoSEQ multiplex PCR, and TCRdb holds only the in-frame ones, with some missing. The data show more than 95,000 clones, roughly 66% seen once. Input material: PBMCs. The source is a man aged 55 to 70 in good health and CMV-seropositive.

This rearrangement joins TRBV5-4 to TRBJ1-5; 7 nucleotides line up with TRBD1. Germline values: CDR1 SGHNT, CDR2 YYREEE (reference sequence). V lost 3 bases to trimming and J lost 2 bases; unmatched junction nucleotides: 5. This CDR3 is 15 amino acids long. The CDR3 nucleotides read TGTGCCAGCAGCTACAGGGGCGATGGCAATCAGCCCCAGCATTTT. Protein product: CASSYRGDGNQPQHF.

The chain has TRBV5-4 and TRBJ1-6; 7 nucleotides line up with TRBD1. Germline trimming cut 4 bases from V and 14 bases from J; bases unmatched to any gene: 12. The CDR3 spans 14 residues. CDR1 SGHNT and CDR2 YYREEE come from the germline V gene (reference sequence). The CDR3 DNA reads TGTGCCAGCAGCCCACAGGGGAGAGGTGGCACCCTCCACTTT. Protein sequence: CASSPQGRGGTLHF.

This chain joins TRBV2 and TRBJ2-3; D perhaps matches TRBD1 (6 bases). CDR1 is SNHLY, CDR2 FYNNEI, per germline. Trimming cost V 2 bases and J 0 bases, with 9 bases left between them. The CDR3 consists of 15 residues. Here the CDR3 reads CASSERDTSTDTQYF. The CDR3 coding sequence is TGTGCCAGCAGTGAACGGGACACCAGCACAGATACGCAGTATTTT.

The chain couples TRBV19 to TRBJ1-5; 8 positions agree with TRBD1. V lost 4 bases and J lost 6; bases outside the gene matches: 8. CDR3 size: 15 residues. Germline assignment: CDR1 LNHDA and CDR2 SQIVND (reference sequence). The CDR3 nucleotides read TGTGCCAGTAGTACTTCGGACAGGGATATTCAGCCCCAGCATTTT. It yields the protein CASSTSDRDIQPQHF.

The chain has TRBV15 and TRBJ2-7; weak D call: TRBD2 (5 bases). The CDR3 is made up of 14 amino acids. Germline V lookup: CDR1 LNHNV, CDR2 YYDKDF (reference sequence). V dropped 0 bases and J dropped 5 bases, with 11 bases sitting between them. The CDR3 DNA is TGTGCCACCAGCAGAGATTTTTCAGCGGACGAGCAGTACTTC. Amino acid sequence: CATSRDFSADEQYF.

J is TRBJ1-5 and V is TRBV18; TRBD1 might be the D (5 bases). V was shortened by 3 bases and J by 7 bases, with 13 bases between the two germline ends. CDR1 is KGHSH, CDR2 LQKENI, per germline. The CDR3 has 14 amino acids. The CDR3 DNA sequence: TGTGCCAGCTCACCTCAGACAGACACCCAGCCCCAGCATTTT. Translating it yields CASSPQTDTQPQHF. Full variable domain (remainder filled in from reference TRBV18 and TRBJ1-5): NAGVMQNPRHLVRRRGQEARLRCSPMKGHSHVYWYRQLPEEGLKFMVYLQKENIIDESGMPKERFSAEFPKEGPSILRIQQVVRGDSAAYFCASSPQTDTQPQHFGDGTRLSIL.

J is TRBJ2-5 and V is TRBV7-3; a weak D match, TRBD2 (5 bases). The CDR3 runs 13 residues. Germline V gene sequence: CDR1 SGHTA, CDR2 FQGTGA. Between the trimmed V and J ends, which lost 5 bases and 1 base, there was a span of 8 bases. The CDR3 here is CASSPGSQETQYF. In nucleotides, the CDR3 is TGTGCCAGCAGCCCTGGGAGCCAAGAGACCCAGTACTTC.

The chain is built from TRBV1 and TRBJ2-3; TRBD2, the table's D call, was not compared with the DNA. TRBV1 is a listed pseudogene. This CDR3 comprises 21 residues. CDR3 residues: CTSSQGATSGPPQGNTDTQYF. The CDR3, as DNA: TGCACCAGCAGCCAAGGTGCGACTAGCGGCCCGCCCCAGGGGAACACAGATACGCAGTATTTT.

The rearrangement joins TRBV28 to TRBJ1-1, with D perhaps TRBD1 (6 bases). From germline, CDR1 is MDHEN and CDR2 SYDVKM. V lost 6 bases and J lost 0, with 8 bases in between. This CDR3 has 13 amino acids. The chain's CDR3 is CASSNRVNTEAFF. The CDR3 DNA sequence: TGTGCCAGCAGCAACAGGGTGAACACTGAAGCTTTCTTT.

This clone has just a few counts. The V call is TRBV4-1, the J call TRBJ2-2; D is uncertain. Trimming removed 2 bases from V and 4 bases from J, with 5 bases in between. Germline V gene sequence: CDR1 MGHRA, CDR2 YSYEKL. This CDR3 is 13 amino acids long. DNA for the CDR3: TGCGCCAGCAGCCAACGGGTCACCGGGGAGCTGTTTTTT. It encodes CASSQRVTGELFF.

The rearrangement uses TRBV4-1 and TRBJ2-5; TRBD2 matches 11 bases. V lost 0 bases and J lost 7; bases outside the gene matches: 7. CDR1 MGHRA and CDR2 YSYEKL come from the germline V gene. CDR3 length: 16 residues. CDR3 nucleotides: TGCGCCAGCAGCCAAGATCCGGGACTAGCGGTCGGGACCCAGTACTTC. This sequence encodes CASSQDPGLAVGTQYF.

This clone has more than one count but fewer than ten. The chain joins TRBV28 to TRBJ1-1; unclear D gene. The CDR3 is made up of 13 amino acids. Germline V gene sequence: CDR1 MDHEN, CDR2 SYDVKM. Trimming cost V 5 bases and J 1 base, with 8 bases left between them. The CDR3 loop reads CASSVGWNTEAFF. CDR3 nucleotides: TGTGCCAGCAGTGTGGGCTGGAACACTGAAGCTTTCTTT. Looking up the rest from reference TRBV28 and TRBJ1-1 gives the full variable domain: DVKVTQSSRYLVKRTGEKVFLECVQDMDHENMFWYRQDPGLGLRLIYFSYDVKMKEKGDIPEGYSVSREKKERFSLILESASTNQTSMYLCASSVGWNTEAFFGQGTRLTVV.

The chain is built from TRBV2 and TRBJ1-2; TRBD1 agrees at 11 bases. This CDR3 has 17 residues. In germline, CDR1 is SNHLY, CDR2 FYNNEI. V gave up 4 bases and J gave up 8 bases; unmatched junction bases: 15. The CDR3 protein is CASSAPPEDRGPKGYTF. CDR3 coding DNA: TGTGCCAGCAGTGCCCCCCCCGAGGACAGGGGGCCAAAGGGCTACACCTTC.

This chain uses TRBV5-6 with TRBJ1-2; 7 bases are a match to TRBD1. The CDR3 loop spans 14 amino acids. Per germline, CDR1 SGHDT and CDR2 YYEEEE. J was trimmed by 5 bases and V by 6 bases; bases with no gene match: 10. CDR3 DNA: TGTGCCAGCATCCGAGACAGGGTAGGATATGGCTACACCTTC. Protein: CASIRDRVGYGYTF.

This clone was found a few times. The rearrangement joins TRBV5-1 to TRBJ2-3; no reliable D call. From germline, CDR1 is SGHRS and CDR2 YFSETQ. The CDR3 runs 16 residues. Trimming stripped 4 bases from V and 0 bases from J, with 15 bases between. This CDR3 is CASSADSPLSTDTQYF. CDR3 in DNA: TGCGCCAGCAGCGCCGATAGCCCCCTAAGCACAGATACGCAGTATTTT.

The chain recombines TRBV9 with TRBJ2-2; possibly TRBD2 for D (5 bases). Looked up from germline, CDR1 is SGDLS and CDR2 is YYNGEE. Between the trimmed V and J ends, which lost 4 bases and 2 bases, there was a span of 9 bases. The CDR3 consists of 14 residues. CDR3 sequence reads: CASSSRTNTGELFF. Written as DNA, the CDR3 is TGTGCCAGCAGCTCCCGGACTAACACCGGGGAGCTGTTTTTT.